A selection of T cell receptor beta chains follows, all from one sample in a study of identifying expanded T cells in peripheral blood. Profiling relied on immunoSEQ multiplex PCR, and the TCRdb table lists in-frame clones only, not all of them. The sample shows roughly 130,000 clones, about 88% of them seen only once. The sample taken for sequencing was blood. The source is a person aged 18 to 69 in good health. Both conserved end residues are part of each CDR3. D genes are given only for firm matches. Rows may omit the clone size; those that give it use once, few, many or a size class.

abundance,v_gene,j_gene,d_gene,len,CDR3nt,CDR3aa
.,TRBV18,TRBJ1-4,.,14,TGTGCCAGCTCAATTGGACAGTTCGGGGAAAAACTGTTTTTT,CASSIGQFGEKLFF
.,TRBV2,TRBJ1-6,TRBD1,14,TGTGCCAGCAGTACCCGGGACAGTAATTCACCCCTCCACTTT,CASSTRDSNSPLHF
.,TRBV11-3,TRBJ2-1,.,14,TGTGCCAGCAGCCCTATAGGGGGATACAATGAGCAGTTCTTC,CASSPIGGYNEQFF
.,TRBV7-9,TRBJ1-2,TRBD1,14,TGTGCCAGCACAACAGGGGGCCGCAACTATGGCTACACCTTC,CASTTGGRNYGYTF
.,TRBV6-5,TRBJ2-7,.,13,TGTGCCAGCTCTGTGGGGAGCTCCTACGAGCAGTACTTC,CASSVGSSYEQYF
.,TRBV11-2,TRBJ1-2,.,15,TGTGCCAGCAGCCTCCTGGGCCGGCTAGTGGGAGGCTACACCTTC,CASSLLGRLVGGYTF
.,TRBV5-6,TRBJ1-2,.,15,TGTGCCAGCAGCTCCGTTCCAAGGGGTCTCTATGGCTACACCTTC,CASSSVPRGLYGYTF
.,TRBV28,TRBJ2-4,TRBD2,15,TGTGCCAGCAGTTTAGCGGGGGGAGCCAAAAACATTCAGTACTTC,CASSLAGGAKNIQYF
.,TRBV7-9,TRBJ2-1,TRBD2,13,TGTGCCAGCAGGACCCAGGGAGGGGAAAGGCAGTTCTTC,CASRTQGGERQFF
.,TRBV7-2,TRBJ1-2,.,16,TGTGCCAGCAGCCCGATTCCCGGACAGCTTCTCTATGGCTACACCTTC,CASSPIPGQLLYGYTF
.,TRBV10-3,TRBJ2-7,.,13,TGTGCCATCACCTCAGAGAGCTCCTACGAGCAGTACTTC,CAITSESSYEQYF
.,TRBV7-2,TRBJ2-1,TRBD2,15,TGTGCCAGCAGCATCGGACTAGCGGGAGGGAGCGCGCAGTTCTTC,CASSIGLAGGSAQFF
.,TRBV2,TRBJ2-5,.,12,TGTGCCAGCGGGCGCATAGGGGAGACCCAGTACTTC,CASGRIGETQYF
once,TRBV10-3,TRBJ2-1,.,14,TGTGCCATCAGTGAACCTACTACTTCCAATGAGCAGTTCTTC,CAISEPTTSNEQFF
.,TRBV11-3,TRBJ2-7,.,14,TGTGCCAGCAGCTTAGGGAGGGGTAACTACGAGCAGTACTTC,CASSLGRGNYEQYF
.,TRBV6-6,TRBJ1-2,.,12,TGTGCCAGCAGTTACCAGGACCGTGCGTGGGCCTTC,CASSYQDRAWAF
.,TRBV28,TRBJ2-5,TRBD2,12,TGTGCCAGCAGTTACGGGGGGGAGACCCAGTACTTC,CASSYGGETQYF
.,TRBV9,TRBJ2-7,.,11,TGTGCCAGCAGCGCAGGGGACGAGCAGTACTTC,CASSAGDEQYF
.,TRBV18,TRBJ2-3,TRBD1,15,TGTGCCAGCTCACCTCGACAGGGGGCCACAGATACGCAGTATTTT,CASSPRQGATDTQYF
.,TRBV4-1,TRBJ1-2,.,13,TGCGCCAGCAGCCAAGACGTGAGTTATGGCTACACCTTC,CASSQDVSYGYTF
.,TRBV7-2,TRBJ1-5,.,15,TGTGCCAGCAGCCATGACGGGGTCGGGAATCAGCCCCAGCATTTT,CASSHDGVGNQPQHF
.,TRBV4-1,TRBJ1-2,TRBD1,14,TGCGCCAGCAGCCAAGAAGACAGGGAGGGCGGCTACACCTTC,CASSQEDREGGYTF
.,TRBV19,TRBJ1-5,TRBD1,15,TGTGCCAGTAGTGCAGGGGGGATTGGCAATCAGCCCCAGCATTTT,CASSAGGIGNQPQHF
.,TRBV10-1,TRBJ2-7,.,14,TGCGCCAGCAGTGAGGGCGGGCAGGGCTACGAGCAGTACTTC,CASSEGGQGYEQYF
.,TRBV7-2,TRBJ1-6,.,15,TGTGCCAGCAGCTCCTTATCACACGTAGGTTCACCCCTCCACTTT,CASSSLSHVGSPLHF
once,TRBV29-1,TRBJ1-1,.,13,TGCAGCGTCACGAGCAGGGTGAACACTGAAGCTTTCTTT,CSVTSRVNTEAFF
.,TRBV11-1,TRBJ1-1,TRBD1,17,TGTGCCAGCAGCTCCAGACAGGGCTTTGGGACGAACACTGAAGCTTTCTTT,CASSSRQGFGTNTEAFF
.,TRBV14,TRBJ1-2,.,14,TGTGCCAGCAGCCAAAATCAGGGTGGCTATGGCTACACCTTC,CASSQNQGGYGYTF
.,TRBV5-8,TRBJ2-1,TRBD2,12,TGTGCCAGCAGCCCGAGGACTAGCGGCCAGTTCTTC,CASSPRTSGQFF
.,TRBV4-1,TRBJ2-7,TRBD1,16,TGCGCCAGCAGCCAAGGGTGGGACAGGACTACCTACGAGCAGTACTTC,CASSQGWDRTTYEQYF
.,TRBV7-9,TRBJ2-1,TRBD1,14,TGTGCCAGCAGCTCCGGGACAGGGAACAATGAGCAGTTCTTC,CASSSGTGNNEQFF
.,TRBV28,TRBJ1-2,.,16,TGTGCCAGCAGTTTTGTTATGAGGGAGGGGGGCTATGGCTACACCTTC,CASSFVMREGGYGYTF
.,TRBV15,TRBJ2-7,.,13,TGTGCCACCAGCGACTTTGGCTCCTACGAGCAGTACTTC,CATSDFGSYEQYF
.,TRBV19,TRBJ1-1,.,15,TGTGCCAGTAAGTCGTCGGGGTGGGGGTACACTGAAGCTTTCTTT,CASKSSGWGYTEAFF
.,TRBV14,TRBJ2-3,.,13,TGTGCCAGCAGCCAAGAAGGCAGGGATACGCAGTATTTT,CASSQEGRDTQYF
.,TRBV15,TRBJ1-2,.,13,TGTGCCACCAGCAGAGACAGGGTACGTGGCTACACCTTC,CATSRDRVRGYTF
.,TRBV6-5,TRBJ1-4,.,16,TGTGCCAGCAGTTACCGGGCCCAGGGTGCTAATGAAAAACTGTTTTTT,CASSYRAQGANEKLFF
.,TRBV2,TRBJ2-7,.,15,TGTGCCAGCAGTGCGTCTACGGGGTTAAACTACGAGCAGTACTTC,CASSASTGLNYEQYF
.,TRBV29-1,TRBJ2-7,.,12,TGCAGCGTAGAAGACAGCCGCTACGAGCAGTACTTC,CSVEDSRYEQYF
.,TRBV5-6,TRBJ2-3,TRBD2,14,TGTGCCAGCAGCTTTTATAGCGGGGGAGATACGCAGTATTTT,CASSFYSGGDTQYF
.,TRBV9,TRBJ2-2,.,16,TGTGCCAGCAGCGTAGATGGTGGGGGGTACACCGGGGAGCTGTTTTTT,CASSVDGGGYTGELFF
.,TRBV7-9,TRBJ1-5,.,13,TGTGCCAGCAGTCCACAGCGGAATCAGCCCCAGCATTTT,CASSPQRNQPQHF
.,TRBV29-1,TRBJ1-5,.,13,TGCAGCGTTCTCTTACAGGGTTCTCAGCCCCAGCATTTT,CSVLLQGSQPQHF
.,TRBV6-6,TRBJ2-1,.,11,TGTGCCACCGGGTCGCGGGACGTACCGTTCTTC,CATGSRDVPFF
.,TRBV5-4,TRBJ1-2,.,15,TGTGCCAGCAGCTTGGCGGCAAGTCCCCTTTATGGCTACACCTTC,CASSLAASPLYGYTF
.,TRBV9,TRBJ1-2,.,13,TGTGCCAGCATAGTGGGGACGGCCTATGGCTACACCTTC,CASIVGTAYGYTF
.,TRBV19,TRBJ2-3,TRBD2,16,TGTGCCAGTAGTTCTCTAGCGGAGCCTTTCACAGATACGCAGTATTTT,CASSSLAEPFTDTQYF
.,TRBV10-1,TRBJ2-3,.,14,TGCGCCAGCAGTGAGTCGTCAGGCGCAGATACGCAGTATTTT,CASSESSGADTQYF
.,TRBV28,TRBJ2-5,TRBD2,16,TGTGCCAGCAGTTTTAGCGGGAGGTCCACATTTGAGACCCAGTACTTC,CASSFSGRSTFETQYF
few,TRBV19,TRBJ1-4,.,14,TGTGCCAGTAGTCCGGGACACGGAAATGAAAAACTGTTTTTT,CASSPGHGNEKLFF
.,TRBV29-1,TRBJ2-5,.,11,TGCAGCGAAGAGCTAGTGGAGACCCAGTACTTC,CSEELVETQYF
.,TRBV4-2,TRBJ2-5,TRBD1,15,TGTGCCAGCAGCCTCGGACAGGGGAAGTGGGAGACCCAGTACTTC,CASSLGQGKWETQYF
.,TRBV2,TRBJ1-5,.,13,TGTGCCAGCAGTGAGGACGGCAATCAGCCCCAGCATTTT,CASSEDGNQPQHF
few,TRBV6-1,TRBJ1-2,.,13,TGTGCCAGCATACTAGGGGCGGGGGCTGGCTACACCTTC,CASILGAGAGYTF
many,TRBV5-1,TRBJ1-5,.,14,TGCGCCAGCAGCTTGGTTGGGGGCAATCAGCCCCAGCATTTT,CASSLVGGNQPQHF
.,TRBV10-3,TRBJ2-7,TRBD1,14,TGTGCCACTCTGGACAGGGGGGCCTCCTACGAGCAGTACTTC,CATLDRGASYEQYF
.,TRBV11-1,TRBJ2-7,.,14,TGTGCCAGCAACCAAGCCGGCGGAGCCTACGAGCAGTACTTC,CASNQAGGAYEQYF
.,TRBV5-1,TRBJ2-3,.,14,TGCGCCAGCAGCTTGGGGGAGGCGACAGATACGCAGTATTTT,CASSLGEATDTQYF
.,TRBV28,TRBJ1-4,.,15,TGTGCCAGCGGTTCGTGGGGTGCAACTAATGAAAAACTGTTTTTT,CASGSWGATNEKLFF
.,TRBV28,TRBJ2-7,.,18,TGTGCCAGCAGTTCCCTACACGGGGGGCGGGCGACCGGTAACGAGCAGTACTTC,CASSSLHGGRATGNEQYF